This T cell receptor beta chain was sequenced for a study of blood T cell repertoires in COVID-19. V dropped 3 bases and J dropped 5 bases, with 10 bases sitting between them. In germline, CDR1 is MDHEN, CDR2 SYDVKM. The CDR3 extends over 13 amino acids. This clone occurred a few times. Sequencing used immunoSEQ multiplex PCR; TCRdb keeps in-frame clones, though not all of them. Of about 210,000 clones listed, about four fifths are singletons. Source material: peripheral blood. The TCR comes from a woman aged 50 to 60 with active or convalescent COVID-19. The chain links TRBV28 to TRBJ1-1; tentatively, D is TRBD1 (5 bases). As DNA, the CDR3 is TGTGCCAGCAGTTTCCCAGGGAGGACTGAAGCTTTCTTT. It codes for CASSFPGRTEAFF.